Listed below are T cell receptor beta chains from one sample, sequenced in a study of OX40 agonist ivuxolimab in advanced cancers. TCRdb's copy holds only in-frame clones and misses some; the assay was immunoSEQ multiplex PCR. Among more than 60,000 clones listed, roughly 93% were seen once. Sequencing was performed on CD4+ or CD8+ T cells sorted from blood, taken in a trial of the OX40 agonist ivuxolimab. These receptors all come from an adult with an advanced solid tumor such as melanoma, head and neck, liver or kidney cancer. Each CDR3 is given with its conserved first and last residue. A D gene is named only where the DNA matches it firmly. Expanded clones get a size class; other rows say once, few or many, or leave the size out.

V,J,D,size,DNA,CDR3
TRBV19,TRBJ1-2,TRBD1,once,TGTGCCAGTAGCCCAAAGACAGGGGGAATAAACTATGGCTACACCTTC,CASSPKTGGINYGYTF
TRBV5-5,TRBJ1-2,TRBD1,NA,TGTGCCAGCAGGAGTACAGGGGCGGGGAGCTATGGCTACACCTTC,CASRSTGAGSYGYTF
TRBV5-1,TRBJ2-7,NA,NA,TGCGCCAGCAGCTTGTCAGTCTACGAGCAGTACTTC,CASSLSVYEQYF
TRBV4-3,TRBJ1-2,NA,NA,TGCGCCAGCAGCCAATTGTTGAGCGATGGCTACACCTTC,CASSQLLSDGYTF
TRBV15,TRBJ2-2,NA,once,TGTGCCACCAGCAGGGACAGACCAGTTGGAGGCGGGGAGCTGTTTTTT,CATSRDRPVGGGELFF
TRBV7-6,TRBJ1-1,TRBD1,NA,TGTGCCAGCAGCTTAGCGACAGGGAATATTTGGGACACTGAAGCTTTCTTT,CASSLATGNIWDTEAFF
TRBV30,TRBJ2-7,TRBD2,NA,TGTGCCTGGAGTGTAGGCGGGAGCTACGAGCAGTACTTC,CAWSVGGSYEQYF
TRBV27,TRBJ2-6,NA,NA,TGTGCCAGCAGTGTGGTGGGTGGGGCCAACGTCCTGACTTTC,CASSVVGGANVLTF
TRBV19,TRBJ1-5,NA,NA,TGTGCCAGTAGTCCGGGCAACTCTTATCAGCCCCAGCATTTT,CASSPGNSYQPQHF
TRBV4-2,TRBJ1-1,NA,NA,TGTGCCAGCAGCCCGACGGACAGCCGTGAAGCTTTCTTT,CASSPTDSREAFF
TRBV28,TRBJ2-1,NA,NA,TGTGCCAGCAGTTTGTCGGTAGCATACAATGAGCAGTTCTTC,CASSLSVAYNEQFF
TRBV19,TRBJ2-1,TRBD1,NA,TGTGCCAGTAGTCCCTTAGGGGGCGGACCCAACTACAATGAGCAGTTCTTC,CASSPLGGGPNYNEQFF
TRBV9,TRBJ2-5,NA,NA,TGTGCCAGCAGCGTAGCTGGAAGCCTAGAGACCCAGTACTTC,CASSVAGSLETQYF
TRBV4-2,TRBJ2-7,NA,NA,TGTGCCAGCAGCCAACCCGTCATGAGGACCTCCTACGAGCAGTACTTC,CASSQPVMRTSYEQYF
TRBV5-1,TRBJ2-3,TRBD2,NA,TGCGCCAGCAGCTTGGCCTCTGCGGGAGGGGACACAGATACGCAGTATTTT,CASSLASAGGDTDTQYF
TRBV27,TRBJ2-3,NA,NA,TGTGCCAGCCGACGATACAGGGAAAAGGGCACAGATACGCAGTATTTT,CASRRYREKGTDTQYF
TRBV28,TRBJ1-4,NA,NA,TGTGCCAGCAGGTCCCTCCGGTTGGCTGCAACTAATGAAAAACTGTTTTTT,CASRSLRLAATNEKLFF
TRBV7-2,TRBJ2-3,TRBD2,NA,TGTGCCAGCAGCATCCTAGCGGGTAGCACAGATACGCAGTATTTT,CASSILAGSTDTQYF
TRBV28,TRBJ1-1,NA,NA,TGTGCCAGCAGTTTAGGGGGACGGTTGGAAGCTTTCTTT,CASSLGGRLEAFF
TRBV7-3,TRBJ2-4,TRBD2,NA,TGTGCCAGCAGCTTAGGCGGGAGGGCCGCGGACATTCAGTACTTC,CASSLGGRAADIQYF
TRBV7-2,TRBJ2-1,TRBD2,once,TGTGCCAGCAGCGGCGTGGCTAGCGGCAACAATGAGCAGTTCTTC,CASSGVASGNNEQFF
TRBV9,TRBJ2-7,NA,NA,TGTGCCAGAGACCCGTCCGGGCACAATCCCTACGAGCAGTACTTC,CARDPSGHNPYEQYF
TRBV29-1,TRBJ2-7,NA,few,TGCAGCGTTACCTTCACGGGCCTTCTATACGAGCAGTACTTC,CSVTFTGLLYEQYF
TRBV27,TRBJ2-3,TRBD2,NA,TGTGCCAGCAGTCCGGGGACTAGCGGGAGGGCTACGCAGTATTTT,CASSPGTSGRATQYF
TRBV19,TRBJ1-1,NA,once,TGTGCCAGTACCCAAACAGGAGGGGACACTGAAGCTTTCTTT,CASTQTGGDTEAFF
TRBV6-1,TRBJ2-7,NA,many,TGTGCCAGCTCCCCCCGAGCCTACGAGCAGTACTTC,CASSPRAYEQYF
TRBV18,TRBJ2-7,TRBD1,NA,TGTGCCAGCTCACCGCCTGACAGGGGTCTTACTTCCTACGAGCAGTACTTC,CASSPPDRGLTSYEQYF
TRBV7-3,TRBJ1-2,TRBD1,NA,TGTGCCAGCAGCTTAGGGGCGGGACAGGGGGCACATGGCTACACCTTC,CASSLGAGQGAHGYTF
TRBV11-1,TRBJ2-3,NA,NA,TGTGCCAGCAGCTTGGACCCGGAGAGCACAGATACGCAGTATTTT,CASSLDPESTDTQYF
TRBV9,TRBJ2-7,NA,NA,TGTGCCAGCAGCCTAACCGGTGACGAGGGACCACCATACGAGCAGTACTTC,CASSLTGDEGPPYEQYF
TRBV13,TRBJ2-7,TRBD1,NA,TGTGCCAGCAGCCAAGGGGGCCTTACCTACGAGCAGTACTTC,CASSQGGLTYEQYF
TRBV11-2,TRBJ1-2,NA,NA,TGTGCCAGCAGCTTCAGCTATGGCTACACCTTC,CASSFSYGYTF
TRBV19,TRBJ2-7,NA,NA,TGTGCCAGTAGCCAGTACCCGGACAGAGTATACTACGAGCAGTACTTC,CASSQYPDRVYYEQYF
TRBV10-3,TRBJ2-1,TRBD2,NA,TGTGCCATCAGTGAGTCTATGAGACTAGCCATCAATGAGCAGTTCTTC,CAISESMRLAINEQFF
TRBV10-3,TRBJ2-3,NA,NA,TGTGCCAGCTCCGGGGGAGCTAGTATCACAGATACGCAGTATTTT,CASSGGASITDTQYF